The source of this T cell receptor beta chain is a study of blood T cell repertoires in COVID-19. About the study: The cDNA or gDNA used as material had been derived from T cells, B-cell-depleted T cells, or PBMCs.

Original processing notes: Reference gene primer amplification in the assay estimated nucleated cell counts. Clones were read by immunoSEQ multiplex PCR, and TCRdb kept only the in-frame ones, dropping some. The D gene and trimming were derived from the DNA, and the V and J assignments and clone size from that table. This repertoire shows more than 300,000 clones, 85% to 90% found once; its top ten account for less than 4.5%. The ends lost 6 bases at V and 1 base at J; junction bases unmatched: 9. The germline V gene encodes CDR1 ENHRY and CDR2 SYGVKD. CDR3 length: 15 residues. Recovered status applied to Cohort 3 donors who had two consecutive negative PCRs. It also applied to those with clearance or with symptom resolution.

This receptor was taken from a man younger than 40 who had recovered from COVID-19. The rearrangement uses TRBV10-3 and TRBJ2-7; 7 bases map to TRBD2. The sequenced material came from PBMCs or T cells enriched from blood (not recorded which). Here the CDR3 reads CAISALRGLSYEQYF. DNA of the CDR3: TGTGCCATCAGCGCCCTTCGGGGACTATCCTACGAGCAGTACTTC.